The 27 T cell receptor beta chains reported below all come from one sample, sequenced in a study of OX40 agonist ivuxolimab in advanced cancers. Clones were sequenced by immunoSEQ multiplex PCR, and TCRdb holds only the in-frame ones, with some missing. The repertoire holds roughly 61,000 clones, with 85% to 90% as singletons. The sample consisted of CD4+ or CD8+ T cells sorted from blood, taken in a trial of the OX40 agonist ivuxolimab. The receptor set was obtained from an adult with an advanced solid tumor such as melanoma, head and neck, liver or kidney cancer.

The rearrangement links TRBV20-1 to TRBJ1-5; D call uncertain. CDR1 DFQATT and CDR2 SNEGSKA come from the germline V gene (reference sequence). The ends were cut back, 3 bases at V and 9 bases at J, with 9 bases in the middle. The CDR3 is 11 amino acids. This chain's CDR3 is CSASTRGPQHF. The CDR3 bases are TGCAGTGCTAGTACCAGAGGGCCCCAGCATTTT.

This chain links TRBV19 with TRBJ1-2; the D is unclear. The germline gives CDR1 LNHDA, CDR2 SQIVND (reference sequence). The CDR3 totals 14 residues. The V end was cut by 3 bases, the J end by 4 bases, with 12 bases between. CDR3 residues: CASSISRNPYGYTF. DNA of the CDR3: TGTGCCAGTAGTATTTCCAGAAACCCCTATGGCTACACCTTC.

The chain couples TRBV18 to TRBJ1-5, with D unresolved. Trimming took 6 bases from V and 4 from J, leaving 22 bases between them. This CDR3 has 17 amino acids. Germline CDR1 and CDR2: KGHSH and LQKENI. The DNA for the CDR3 is TGTGCCAGCTCCCTAACATCCGGCGTAGGCGGTAATCAGCCCCAGCATTTT. Its translation: CASSLTSGVGGNQPQHF.

V gene TRBV11-1 combines with J gene TRBJ2-5; the match to TRBD1 covers 9 bases. The CDR3 is 15 residues long. After removal of 1 base from V and 5 bases from J, the junction contained 5 bases not matched to a gene. CDR1 is SGHAT and CDR2 is FQDESV in the germline V gene (reference sequence). The CDR3 DNA reads TGTGCCAGCAGCTTAGAGACAGGGGGAACGGAGACCCAGTACTTC. Its protein is CASSLETGGTETQYF.

The rearrangement joins TRBV5-1 to TRBJ1-4; a weak D match, TRBD1 (5 bases). The CDR3 has 15 residues. V lost 4 bases and J lost 3, with 13 bases in between. Germline loops: CDR1 SGHRS, CDR2 YFSETQ. DNA of the CDR3: TGCGCCAGCAGCACTTTGGGGCTTTCTAATGAAAAACTGTTTTTT. Its translation is CASSTLGLSNEKLFF.

The chain uses TRBV2 and TRBJ2-3; tentative D call: TRBD2 (6 bases). The CDR3 length is 13 residues. Trimming removed 10 bases at V and 5 bases at J, with 16 bases between. Germline V gene lookup returns CDR1 SNHLY and CDR2 FYNNEI. The CDR3, as DNA: TGTGCCACCTCTTACTTAGCGGAAGATACGCAGTATTTT. This encodes CATSYLAEDTQYF.

The CDR3 DNA sequence: TGTGCCAGCAGCTACAGCCTTTCCGCCTTGAACACTGAAGCTTTCTTT. Protein: CASSYSLSALNTEAFF. The V and J genes are TRBV11-2 and TRBJ1-1; D is unresolved. CDR1 is SGHAT, CDR2 FQNNGV, per germline. The CDR3 extends over 16 amino acids. Deletions cut 4 bases from V and 0 bases from J, with 15 bases between.

In DNA, the CDR3 is TGTGCCAGCTCACCCGAAGGTGGTTCACCCCTCCACTTT. Its protein is CASSPEGGSPLHF. This chain links TRBV18 with TRBJ1-6; D is unclear. Germline lookup yields CDR1 KGHSH and CDR2 LQKENI. This CDR3 has 13 residues. V was shortened by 3 bases and J by 9 bases, with 9 bases between the two germline ends. The complete variable domain, with remaining parts taken from reference TRBV18 and TRBJ1-6, reads NAGVMQNPRHLVRRRGQEARLRCSPMKGHSHVYWYRQLPEEGLKFMVYLQKENIIDESGMPKERFSAEFPKEGPSILRIQQVVRGDSAAYFCASSPEGGSPLHFGNGTRLTVT.

This clone was counted once. V and J are TRBV28 and TRBJ1-1; D remains unclear. The germline V and J ends were trimmed by 6 bases and 5 bases, with 13 bases remaining between them. The CDR3 has 13 amino acids. Germline V CDR1 and CDR2: MDHEN, SYDVKM. The CDR3 loop reads CASRLAPGTEAFF. The CDR3 DNA is TGTGCCAGCAGACTAGCACCGGGGACTGAAGCTTTCTTT.

The V gene is TRBV7-2, the J gene TRBJ2-7, with TRBD1 identical over 7 bases. The CDR3 is 15 amino acids. Germline CDR1 and CDR2: SGHTA and FQGNSA. V lost 5 bases and J lost 3; bases outside the gene matches: 10. The chain's CDR3 is CASSPPGQTIYEQYF. CDR3 nucleotide sequence: TGTGCCAGCAGCCCGCCGGGACAGACGATCTACGAGCAGTACTTC.

The chain recombines TRBV18 with TRBJ2-5; D unresolved. CDR3 length: 17 amino acids. CDR1 is KGHSH and CDR2 is LQKENI in the germline V gene. Trimming cost V 3 bases and J 2 bases, with 19 bases left between them. The CDR3 is CASSPLSGMLLQETQYF. CDR3 bases: TGTGCCAGCTCACCTTTATCGGGTATGCTCTTACAAGAGACCCAGTACTTC.

Only one count was recorded for this clone. J is TRBJ1-5 and V is TRBV6-1, with TRBD1 as a possible D gene (6 bases). V dropped 4 bases and J dropped 6 bases, with 16 bases sitting between them. This CDR3 has 15 residues. Germline V gene sequence: CDR1 MNHNS, CDR2 SASEGT. In DNA form, the CDR3 reads TGTGCCAGCAGTGTACAGGGATGGGGTAGTCAGCCCCAGCATTTT. Translating it yields CASSVQGWGSQPQHF.

The J gene is TRBJ2-3, the V gene TRBV28, with 9 bases that match TRBD2. V shed 7 bases, J shed 8 bases, and the junction held 10 bases outside the gene matches. Looked up from germline, CDR1 is MDHEN and CDR2 is SYDVKM. This CDR3 has 14 residues. CDR3 DNA sequence: TGTGCCAGCAAGACGTTTGCGGGGGGGGCTACGCAGTATTTT. Encoded protein: CASKTFAGGATQYF.

The rearrangement links TRBV28 to TRBJ1-2; D is unclear. This CDR3 comprises 15 residues. In germline, CDR1 is MDHEN, CDR2 SYDVKM. Between the trimmed V and J ends, which lost 6 bases and 7 bases, there was a span of 21 bases. Here the CDR3 reads CASSVNRGVGSGYTF. The CDR3 coding sequence is TGTGCCAGCAGCGTCAACCGTGGGGTGGGCAGTGGCTACACCTTC.

The chain joins TRBV27 to TRBJ1-1, with 9 nucleotides matching TRBD1. The CDR3 loop spans 13 amino acids. From germline, CDR1 is MNHEY and CDR2 SMNVEV (reference sequence). The J segment lost 6 bases and the V segment lost 5 bases, leaving 4 bases of the junction unmatched. The DNA for the CDR3 is TGTGCCAGCAGTGGGACAGGGCGGGCTGAAGCTTTCTTT. This codes for CASSGTGRAEAFF.

This clone was detected a few times. This rearrangement joins TRBV6-4 to TRBJ2-1; the D call may be TRBD1 or TRBD2 (5 bases each). The CDR3 extends over 12 amino acids. Germline CDR1 and CDR2: MRHNA and SNTAGT. Between the trimmed V and J ends, which lost 3 bases and 10 bases, there was a span of 10 bases. Here the CDR3 DNA reads TGTGCCAGCAGTGAAGGGGAGACGGAGCAGTTCTTC. This sequence encodes CASSEGETEQFF.

The chain uses TRBV5-6 and TRBJ2-7; 8 nucleotides match TRBD1. V gave up 4 bases and J gave up 7 bases; unmatched junction bases: 16. CDR3 length: 16 amino acids. The V gene's germline CDR1 is SGHDT and CDR2 YYEEEE. The CDR3 loop reads CASSGRDRYLRWEQYF. CDR3 nucleotide sequence: TGTGCCAGCAGCGGCCGGGACAGGTATCTCCGTTGGGAGCAGTACTTC.

The chain has TRBV7-9 and TRBJ1-1, with 9 bases matching TRBD1. Germline assignment: CDR1 SEHNR and CDR2 FQNEAQ (reference sequence). This CDR3 has 14 residues. V trimming: 6 bases; J trimming: 4 bases; junction bases outside the gene matches: 6. CDR3 protein: CASSEQGARTEAFF. The CDR3, as DNA: TGTGCCAGCAGTGAACAGGGGGCGCGCACTGAAGCTTTCTTT. Looking up the rest from reference TRBV7-9 and TRBJ1-1 gives the full variable domain: DTGVSQNPRHKITKRGQNVTFRCDPISEHNRLYWYRQTLGQGPEFLTYFQNEAQLEKSRLLSDRFSAERPKGSFSTLEIQRTEQGDSAMYLCASSEQGARTEAFFGQGTRLTVV.

The V call is TRBV7-3, the J call TRBJ2-7; the match to TRBD2 covers 14 bases. Trimming removed 5 bases from V and 3 bases from J; junction bases left unmatched: 12. The CDR3 totals 18 residues. CDR1 and CDR2 (germline): SGHTA, FQGTGA. The CDR3: CASSPGTSGRILRYEQYF. CDR3 bases: TGTGCCAGCAGCCCCGGGACTAGCGGGAGAATCCTTCGCTACGAGCAGTACTTC.

This clone turned up a few times. The chain recombines TRBV30 with TRBJ1-5; 8 bases are a match to TRBD1. J lost 4 bases, V lost 2 bases, and 4 bases had no gene match. CDR3 length equals 14 residues. Per the germline V gene, CDR1 is GTSNPN and CDR2 is SVGIG (reference sequence). CDR3 loop: CAWSMGQENQPQHF. The CDR3 DNA is TGTGCCTGGAGTATGGGACAGGAAAATCAGCCCCAGCATTTT.

The chain has TRBV7-2 and TRBJ1-2; D uncertain. V was pared by 3 bases and J by 4 bases, with 6 bases between. Germline CDR1 SGHTA, CDR2 FQGNSA. There are 12 residues in the CDR3. The CDR3 bases are TGTGCCAGCAGCTTCGACACCTATGGCTACACCTTC. Translation: CASSFDTYGYTF.

The genes are TRBV11-2 and TRBJ1-3; the D is unclear. Trimming shortened V by 5 bases and J by 0 bases, and 11 bases separated the two germline ends. CDR1 and CDR2 (germline): SGHAT, FQNNGV. The CDR3 is made up of 15 amino acids. This chain's CDR3 is CASSPVIPSGNTIYF. The CDR3 nucleotides are TGTGCCAGCAGCCCCGTAATCCCCTCTGGAAACACCATATATTTT.

The chain employs TRBV9 and TRBJ1-2; 11 nucleotides line up with TRBD1. Trimming cost V 4 bases and J 4 bases; bases outside gene matches: 9. Germline lookup yields CDR1 SGDLS and CDR2 YYNGEE. There are 16 residues in the CDR3. CDR3 sequence (DNA): TGTGCCAGCAGCACTCGGACAGGGGGCGGTAGCTATGGCTACACCTTC. It yields the protein CASSTRTGGGSYGYTF.

This chain joins TRBV5-4 and TRBJ2-2; D may correspond to TRBD1 or TRBD2 (6 bases each). Germline V gene sequence: CDR1 SGHNT, CDR2 YYREEE (reference sequence). This CDR3 has 15 residues. V dropped 1 base and J dropped 4 bases, with 11 bases sitting between them. The CDR3 sequence is CASSLWGAVTGELFF. CDR3 coding DNA: TGTGCCAGCAGCTTGTGGGGGGCGGTCACCGGGGAGCTGTTTTTT. The full variable domain, completed using reference TRBV5-4 and TRBJ2-2, is ETGVTQSPTHLIKTRGQQVTLRCSSQSGHNTVSWYQQALGQGPQFIFQYYREEENGRGNFPPRFSGLQFPNYSSELNVNALELDDSALYLCASSLWGAVTGELFFGEGSRLTVL.

The J gene is TRBJ2-1, the V gene TRBV9; TRBD2 matches 11 bases. J lost 8 bases, V lost 4 bases, and 5 bases had no gene match. The germline gives CDR1 SGDLS, CDR2 YYNGEE. The CDR3 loop spans 14 amino acids. The CDR3 region is CASSFRLAGYEQFF. CDR3 coding DNA: TGTGCCAGCAGCTTCAGACTAGCGGGATATGAGCAGTTCTTC.

The chain combines TRBV4-1 with TRBJ2-3, with TRBD2 as a possible D gene (6 bases). V was shortened by 2 bases and J by 2 bases, with 23 bases between the two germline ends. The CDR3 consists of 19 residues. CDR1 is MGHRA, CDR2 YSYEKL, per germline. The CDR3 here is CASSQMGRGGTRITDTQYF. CDR3 sequence (DNA): TGCGCCAGCAGCCAAATGGGCCGGGGCGGGACCAGAATCACAGATACGCAGTATTTT.

The genes are TRBV6-1 and TRBJ2-7; 11 bases fit TRBD2. This CDR3 contains 16 residues. V dropped 2 bases and J dropped 5; count of bases not matched to a gene: 8. The germline V gene has CDR1 MNHNS and CDR2 SASEGT. The CDR3, as DNA: TGTGCCAGCAGTGAACGTCCGACTAGCGGGGTCCACGAGCAGTACTTC. Protein product: CASSERPTSGVHEQYF.